The present TCR beta chain was sequenced within a study of cytomegalovirus exposure and HLA in healthy donors. It was with 60 Vbeta and 13 Jbeta primers that the PCR ran. The assay was immunoSEQ multiplex PCR, and TCRdb's table has in-frame clones only and misses some. The sample carries around 190,000 clones, about nine tenths recorded once. The CDR3 totals 16 residues. The germline V gene encodes CDR1 MNHEY and CDR2 SMNVEV (reference sequence). V dropped 6 bases and J dropped 2; count of bases not matched to a gene: 7. The TCR sequence derives from a boy aged 2-9 years in good health and CMV-seronegative. Sequenced: PBMCs. The chain recombines TRBV27 with TRBJ2-3, with 11 bases that match TRBD2. The CDR3 DNA follows: TGTGCCAGCAGCCTTCTAGCGGGGGGTACCACAGATACGCAGTATTTT. This gives the protein CASSLLAGGTTDTQYF.